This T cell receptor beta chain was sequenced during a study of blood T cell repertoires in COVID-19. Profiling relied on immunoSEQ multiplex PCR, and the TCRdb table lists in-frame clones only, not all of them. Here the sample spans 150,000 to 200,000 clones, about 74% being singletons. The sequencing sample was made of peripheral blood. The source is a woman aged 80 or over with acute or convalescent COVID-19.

CDR3 in amino acids: CASSSGTTNTGELFF. The DNA of the CDR3 is TGTGCCAGCAGCTCCGGGACAACGAACACCGGGGAGCTGTTTTTT. The V gene is TRBV11-2, the J gene TRBJ2-2, with D possibly matching TRBD1 (6 bases). The CDR3 totals 15 residues. The germline CDR1 and CDR2 sequences are SGHAT and FQNNGV. V gave up 4 bases and J gave up 0 bases, with 9 bases separating them. The entire variable domain, with the rest obtained from reference TRBV11-2 and TRBJ2-2, is as follows: EAGVAQSPRYKIIEKRQSVAFWCNPISGHATLYWYQQILGQGPKLLIQFQNNGVVDDSQLPKDRFSAERLKGVDSTLKIQPAKLEDSAVYLCASSSGTTNTGELFFGEGSRLTVL.